These 27 T cell receptor beta chains share one sample of origin, sequenced in a study of a mutant IDH1 vaccine in newly diagnosed glioma. The antigens of these receptors remain unknown. Generated by immunoSEQ multiplex PCR, the TCRdb table keeps only in-frame clones and is missing some. Among tens of thousands of clones, around nine tenths were seen once, and the ten largest hold roughly 0.74%. Time point: week 47, end of study. In every dose of vaccine, 300 ug of mutant IDH1 20-mer peptide was given alongside topical imiquimod. The sequenced sample was PBMCs, obtained from a glioma patient whose treatment included an IDH1 peptide vaccine. These receptors came from a woman aged 50 to 65 with glioma.

This sequence joins TRBV19 and TRBJ1-4; 8 nucleotides agree with TRBD1. The J segment lost 1 base and the V segment lost 4 bases, leaving 8 bases of the junction unmatched. Germline CDR1 reads LNHDA; CDR2 reads SQIVND (reference sequence). This CDR3 spans 17 amino acids. The CDR3 nucleotides read TGTGCCAGTAGTAACAGGGGGGGGCCAGGAACTAATGAAAAACTGTTTTTT. It encodes CASSNRGGPGTNEKLFF.

This chain connects TRBV4-1 to TRBJ2-7; TRBD1 is a possible D gene (6 bases). The germline gives CDR1 MGHRA, CDR2 YSYEKL. V was clipped by 4 bases and J by 1 base, with 14 bases between them. The CDR3 is made up of 15 amino acids. The CDR3 protein is CASSLTTDRSYEQYF. The CDR3 nucleotides are TGCGCCAGCAGCCTCACCACGGACAGATCCTACGAGCAGTACTTC.

This chain connects TRBV4-1 to TRBJ1-2; D unresolved. The CDR3 runs 14 residues. Trimming took 4 bases from V and 4 from J, leaving 13 bases between them. CDR1 is MGHRA, CDR2 YSYEKL, per germline. DNA for the CDR3: TGCGCCAGCAGCCCCGGACCCGAGGGCTATGGCTACACCTTC. Translated: CASSPGPEGYGYTF.

Turning to this clone: Other DNA sequences within the sample encode an identical CDR3. The chain combines TRBV6-1 with TRBJ1-2; weak D call: TRBD1 (5 bases). Looked up from germline, CDR1 is MNHNS and CDR2 is SASEGT. CDR3 length equals 13 residues. Trimming took off 3 bases at V and 8 bases at J, with 13 bases between the two ends. The DNA for the CDR3 is TGTGCCAGCAGTGACCGTCAGGGCGGCGGCTACACCTTC. Protein product: CASSDRQGGGYTF.

The J gene is TRBJ2-5, the V gene TRBV20-1, with D possibly being TRBD1 (5 bases). Looked up from germline, CDR1 is DFQATT and CDR2 is SNEGSKA (reference sequence). Trimming took 6 bases from V and 2 from J, leaving 7 bases between them. CDR3 size: 11 residues. CDR3 residues: CSADRQETQYF. CDR3 nucleotide sequence: TGCAGTGCCGACAGACAAGAGACCCAGTACTTC.

This sequence joins TRBV7-9 and TRBJ1-1; D is unresolved. Germline CDR1 and CDR2: SEHNR and FQNEAQ (reference sequence). The CDR3 runs to 15 residues. The V end was cut by 6 bases, the J end by 0 bases, with 14 bases between. In DNA, the CDR3 is TGTGCCAGCAGTCAAAAGGTCAGATTGAACACTGAAGCTTTCTTT. Protein: CASSQKVRLNTEAFF.

The chain has TRBV6-1 and TRBJ1-5, with 7 bases matching TRBD1. The CDR3 is 15 residues long. The V gene's germline CDR1 is MNHNS and CDR2 SASEGT. The junction had 5 bases not matched to a gene; V was cut back by 5 bases and J by 1 base. The CDR3 DNA is TGTGCCAGCAGTTTTGACAGGGCCAGCAATCAGCCCCAGCATTTT. It specifies CASSFDRASNQPQHF.

The chain couples TRBV28 to TRBJ2-1, with 9 bases fitting TRBD1. Germline CDR1 reads MDHEN; CDR2 reads SYDVKM. There are 14 residues in the CDR3. The junction had 8 bases not matched to a gene; V was cut back by 5 bases and J by 9 bases. DNA of the CDR3: TGTGCCAGCAGTACTACAGGGGGCGGGCGTGAGCAGTTCTTC. Its translation is CASSTTGGGREQFF.

The V call is TRBV10-3, the J call TRBJ2-1; D gene uncertain. Germline assignment: CDR1 ENHRY and CDR2 SYGVKD. V was trimmed by 6 bases and J by 2 bases, leaving 11 bases between them. There are 14 residues in the CDR3. CDR3 nucleotides: TGTGCCATCAGGGCACAGATAACCTACAATGAGCAGTTCTTC. Its translation is CAIRAQITYNEQFF.

This chain uses TRBV29-1 with TRBJ2-5; D uncertain. The CDR3 has 11 residues. Germline CDR1 reads SQVTM; CDR2 reads ANQGSEA. Trimming cost V 5 bases and J 5 bases, with 9 bases left between them. The CDR3 is CSVLVGETQYF. CDR3 DNA sequence: TGCAGCGTTCTAGTAGGGGAGACCCAGTACTTC.

The chain is built from TRBV9 and TRBJ2-1; 9 positions agree with TRBD2. The CDR3 has 17 residues. With V trimmed by 4 bases and J by 4 bases, 12 bases remained unmatched. Germline V gives CDR1 SGDLS, CDR2 YYNGEE. The CDR3 loop reads CASSLPAGGEGYNEQFF. The CDR3 DNA follows: TGTGCCAGCAGCCTTCCAGCGGGGGGAGAGGGGTACAATGAGCAGTTCTTC. Combining the CDR3 with reference TRBV9 and TRBJ2-1 gives the whole variable domain DSGVTQTPKHLITATGQRVTLRCSPRSGDLSVYWYQQSLDQGLQFLIQYYNGEERAKGNILERFSAQQFPDLHSELNLSSLELGDSALYFCASSLPAGGEGYNEQFFGPGTRLTVL.

The CDR3 spells CASSFSRTFHLQYEQFF. CDR3 sequence (DNA): TGTGCCAGCAGCTTTTCCCGGACTTTCCACTTACAATATGAGCAGTTCTTC. V gene TRBV11-1 combines with J gene TRBJ2-1, with D tentatively TRBD2 (5 bases). The CDR3 has 17 amino acids. Germline assignment: CDR1 SGHAT and CDR2 FQDESV (reference sequence). V was shortened by 3 bases and J by 8 bases, with 23 bases between the two germline ends.

In nucleotides, the CDR3 is TGTGCCAGCAGCAAAGAGGGAGGGTACGCCTACGAGCAGTACTTC. This translates into CASSKEGGYAYEQYF. The V and J genes are TRBV21-1 and TRBJ2-7; the table's D call, TRBD2, has no DNA check behind it. TRBV21-1 is flagged as a pseudogene. The CDR3 has 15 amino acids.

The chain recombines TRBV7-9 with TRBJ1-4; perhaps TRBD1 as D (5 bases). Germline V gene lookup returns CDR1 SEHNR and CDR2 FQNEAQ (reference sequence). The length of the CDR3 is 13 residues. Trimming shortened V by 7 bases and J by 8 bases, and 14 bases separated the two germline ends. DNA of the CDR3: TGTGCCAGCACCCCGCAGGGCCAGGAAAAACTGTTTTTT. Residues: CASTPQGQEKLFF.

The V gene is TRBV7-2, the J gene TRBJ1-1; TRBD1 agrees at 7 bases. The germline CDR1 and CDR2 sequences are SGHTA and FQGNSA. The junction had 10 bases not matched to a gene; V was cut back by 5 bases and J by 1 base. The CDR3 has 16 amino acids. The CDR3 spells CASSTLQGRRNTEAFF. CDR3 nucleotide sequence: TGTGCCAGCAGCACCTTACAGGGGAGGAGGAACACTGAAGCTTTCTTT.

The chain links TRBV6-5 to TRBJ1-6; possible D gene TRBD1, 5 bases. CDR3 length equals 13 residues. Trimming removed 4 bases from V and 13 bases from J, with 14 bases in between. Germline loops: CDR1 MNHEY, CDR2 SVGAGI. The CDR3 coding sequence is TGTGCCAGCAGTTCCACCAAGGGGACCCCCCTCCACTTT. Its protein is CASSSTKGTPLHF.

This sequence joins TRBV9 and TRBJ2-1, with D possibly being TRBD1 or TRBD2 (5 bases each). Germline CDR1 and CDR2: SGDLS and YYNGEE. This CDR3 has 17 residues. Trimming removed 3 bases from V and 7 bases from J, with 23 bases in between. CDR3 protein: CASSAPVRDVSWNEQFF. The CDR3 nucleotides read TGTGCCAGCAGCGCCCCTGTCCGGGACGTGTCCTGGAATGAGCAGTTCTTC.

The rearrangement uses TRBV19 and TRBJ1-5; D uncertain. Germline V gene lookup returns CDR1 LNHDA and CDR2 SQIVND (reference sequence). Deletions cut 7 bases from V and 4 bases from J, with 14 bases between. The length of the CDR3 is 14 residues. The DNA for the CDR3 is TGTGCCAGTACCACCTTTCTCGGGAATCAGCCCCAGCATTTT. As protein: CASTTFLGNQPQHF.

The J gene is TRBJ2-5, the V gene TRBV7-8, with 7 bases identical to TRBD2. Unmatched junction bases numbered 7, after V lost 8 bases and J lost 4 bases. This CDR3 spans 13 amino acids. Germline CDR1 is SGHVS and CDR2 is FQNEAQ. The CDR3 region is CASGGSGTETQYF. As DNA, the CDR3 is TGTGCCAGCGGGGGAAGCGGGACAGAGACCCAGTACTTC.

V usage is TRBV28 and J usage is TRBJ2-7, with 7 positions matching TRBD1. The V and J ends lost 10 bases and 2 bases, in that order; junction bases with no gene match: 8. The CDR3 runs to 13 residues. Germline V lookup: CDR1 MDHEN, CDR2 SYDVKM. CDR3 sequence: CATVRQGPYEQYF. CDR3 coding DNA: TGTGCCACCGTCCGACAGGGACCCTACGAGCAGTACTTC.

A few counts support this clone. The V call is TRBV9, the J call TRBJ2-1; D is perhaps TRBD2 (6 bases). This CDR3 has 14 residues. V was cut by 0 bases and J by 5 bases, with 9 bases left in between. The germline V gene encodes CDR1 SGDLS and CDR2 YYNGEE. The CDR3 reads CASSVDGRDNEQFF. DNA of the CDR3: TGTGCCAGCAGCGTAGACGGGAGAGACAATGAGCAGTTCTTC.

The rearrangement joins TRBV5-1 to TRBJ1-1, with TRBD1 as a possible D gene (5 bases). Looked up from germline, CDR1 is SGHRS and CDR2 is YFSETQ. Trimming shortened V by 1 base and J by 2 bases, and 9 bases separated the two germline ends. The CDR3 has 14 residues. The CDR3 DNA reads TGCGCCAGCAGCTTGCTCGACAGTAACACTGAAGCTTTCTTT. Translating gives CASSLLDSNTEAFF.

The rearrangement links TRBV7-9 to TRBJ2-7, with TRBD1 matching 7 bases. V lost 1 base and J lost 3; bases outside the gene matches: 3. This CDR3 comprises 14 residues. Germline V gene sequence: CDR1 SEHNR, CDR2 FQNEAQ (reference sequence). CDR3 DNA sequence: TGTGCCAGCAGCTTAGGAGGGGGCATCTACGAGCAGTACTTC. Protein sequence: CASSLGGGIYEQYF.

The V and J genes are TRBV28 and TRBJ2-3; 7 bases agree with TRBD2. Per the germline V gene, CDR1 is MDHEN and CDR2 is SYDVKM. J lost 5 bases, V lost 6 bases, and 5 bases had no gene match. The CDR3 sequence is 13 residues long. The DNA for the CDR3 is TGTGCCAGCAGCGAGGGCGGGAGAGATACGCAGTATTTT. Its protein product is CASSEGGRDTQYF.

This rearrangement joins TRBV9 to TRBJ2-2; TRBD2 matches at 14 bases. Germline V gene lookup returns CDR1 SGDLS and CDR2 YYNGEE. The trim removed 5 bases at V and 4 bases at J, leaving 4 bases unmatched. The CDR3 is made up of 16 amino acids. The CDR3 DNA reads TGTGCCAGCAGGACCGGGACTAGCGGGGGCACCGGGGAGCTGTTTTTT. It translates to CASRTGTSGGTGELFF.

This clone has a single count. This chain connects TRBV7-2 to TRBJ1-3, with 9 positions matching TRBD1. Losses at the gene ends were 4 bases for V and 8 bases for J; bases not matched to a gene: 9. The CDR3 covers 15 residues. Germline V gene lookup returns CDR1 SGHTA and CDR2 FQGNSA. CDR3: CASSSSGTGSHTIYF. CDR3 nucleotide sequence: TGTGCCAGCAGCTCGTCCGGGACAGGGTCACACACCATATATTTT.

CDR3 amino acids: CASTHREGTDTQYF. The CDR3, as DNA: TGCGCCAGCACCCACAGGGAGGGCACAGATACGCAGTATTTT. The chain is built from TRBV5-1 and TRBJ2-3; TRBD1 or TRBD2 may be the D gene (6 bases each). Trimming removed 6 bases from V and 1 base from J, with 12 bases in between. The germline gives CDR1 SGHRS, CDR2 YFSETQ. The CDR3 is 14 residues long.